This T cell receptor beta chain was sequenced for a study of T-cell reconstitution after alpha-beta-depleted transplantation in children. Study conclusions and caveats: In some patients, recipient T cells and intrathymic progenitors surviving conditioning explained high day-60 diversity.

TCRbeta library preparation incorporated unique molecular identifiers. TCRdb ran MiXCR on the PCR reads and lists one entry per CDR3 protein. The data contain 190,000 or so distinct CDR3 sequences, approximately 6% of them seen just once; the ten biggest clones take up just over 4.5%. This clonotype was seen at least ten times. Its antigen is undetermined. The sequences come from PBMCs, collected before TCRalphabeta/CD19-depleted stem cell transplant. The TCR comes from a girl less than two years old with combined immunodeficiency, due to receive a stem cell transplant.

CDR3 nucleotide sequence: TGTGCCAGCAGTTTTGCGCGGGGGAACACTGAAGCTTTCTTT. Translating gives CASSFARGNTEAFF. V and J are TRBV12-3 or TRBV12-4 and TRBJ1-1; D uncertain. V was shortened by 3 bases and J by 1 base, with 9 bases between the two germline ends. The CDR3 is 14 residues long.